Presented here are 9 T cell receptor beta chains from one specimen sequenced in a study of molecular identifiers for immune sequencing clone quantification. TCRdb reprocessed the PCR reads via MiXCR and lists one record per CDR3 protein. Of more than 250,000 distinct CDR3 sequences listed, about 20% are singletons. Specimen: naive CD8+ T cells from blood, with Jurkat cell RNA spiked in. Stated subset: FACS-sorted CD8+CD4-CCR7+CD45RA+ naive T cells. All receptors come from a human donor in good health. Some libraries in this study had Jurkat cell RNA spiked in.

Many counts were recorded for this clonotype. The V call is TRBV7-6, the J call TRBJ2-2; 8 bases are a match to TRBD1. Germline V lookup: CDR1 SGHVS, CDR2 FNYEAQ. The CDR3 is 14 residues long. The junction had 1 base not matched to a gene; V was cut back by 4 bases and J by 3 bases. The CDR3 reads CASSWGQDTGELFF. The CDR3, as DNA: TGTGCCAGCAGCTGGGGACAGGACACCGGGGAGCTGTTTTTT.

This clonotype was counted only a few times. This chain's CDR3 is CASSYSPVSTDTQYF. The CDR3 DNA is TGTGCCAGCAGTTACTCCCCGGTGAGCACAGATACGCAGTATTTT. V usage is TRBV6-2 or TRBV6-3 and J usage is TRBJ2-3; no clear D gene. CDR1 is MNHEY and CDR2 is SVGEGT in the germline V gene. V lost 0 bases, J lost 0 bases, and 7 bases lay in between. The CDR3 runs 15 residues.

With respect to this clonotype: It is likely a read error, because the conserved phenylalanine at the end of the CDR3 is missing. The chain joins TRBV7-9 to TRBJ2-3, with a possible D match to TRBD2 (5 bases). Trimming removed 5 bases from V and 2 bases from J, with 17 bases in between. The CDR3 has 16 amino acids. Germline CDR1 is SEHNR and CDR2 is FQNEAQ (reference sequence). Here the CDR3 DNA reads TGTGCCAGCAGCCAAAGAGAGGGCCTAAACACAGATACGCAGTATTCT. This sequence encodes CASSQREGLNTDTQYS.

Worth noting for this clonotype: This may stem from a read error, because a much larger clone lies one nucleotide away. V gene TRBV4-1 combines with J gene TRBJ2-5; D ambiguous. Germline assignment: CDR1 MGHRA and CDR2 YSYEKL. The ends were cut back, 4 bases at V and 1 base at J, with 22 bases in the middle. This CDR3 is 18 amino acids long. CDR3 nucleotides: TGCGCCAGCAGCCTATGGGTACAACCGGTGAACCCCCAAGAGACCCAGTACTTC. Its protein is CASSLWVQPVNPQETQYF.

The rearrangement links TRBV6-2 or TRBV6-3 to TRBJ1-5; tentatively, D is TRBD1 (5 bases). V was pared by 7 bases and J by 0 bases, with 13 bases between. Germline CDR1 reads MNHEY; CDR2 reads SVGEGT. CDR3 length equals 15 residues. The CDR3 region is CASNKEGHSNQPQHF. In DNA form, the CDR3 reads TGTGCCAGCAATAAGGAGGGGCATAGCAATCAGCCCCAGCATTTT.

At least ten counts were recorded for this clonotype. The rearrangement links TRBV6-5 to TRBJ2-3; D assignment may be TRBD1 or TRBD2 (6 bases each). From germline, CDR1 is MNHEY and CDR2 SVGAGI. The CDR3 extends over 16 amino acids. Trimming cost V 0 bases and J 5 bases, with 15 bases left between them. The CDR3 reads CASSYSGGRVGDTQYF. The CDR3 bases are TGTGCCAGCAGTTACTCGGGGGGCAGAGTGGGAGATACGCAGTATTTT.

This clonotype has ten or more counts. CDR3 protein: CAWRGSPWGTKNIQYF. The DNA for the CDR3 is TGTGCCTGGAGGGGCAGTCCGTGGGGTACCAAAAACATTCAGTACTTC. V gene TRBV30 combines with J gene TRBJ2-4; D unclear. Germline CDR1 is GTSNPN and CDR2 is SVGIG (reference sequence). Trimming pared 3 bases from V and 2 bases from J, leaving 17 bases between. The CDR3 contains 16 residues.

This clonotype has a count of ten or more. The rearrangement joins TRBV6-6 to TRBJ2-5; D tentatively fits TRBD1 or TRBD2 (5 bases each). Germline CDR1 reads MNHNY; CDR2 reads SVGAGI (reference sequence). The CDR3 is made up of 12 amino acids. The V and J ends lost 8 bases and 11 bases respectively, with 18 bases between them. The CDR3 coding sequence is TGTGCCAGCTCTCGTGGCCGGGACGAACAGTACTTC. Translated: CASSRGRDEQYF.

The CDR3 DNA reads TGTGCCAGCAGGCCCGGGACTAGCGGGTTTGGGGTTTACAATGAGCAGTTCTTC. The encoded protein is CASRPGTSGFGVYNEQFF. The chain links TRBV12-3 or TRBV12-4 to TRBJ2-1; the match to TRBD2 covers 12 bases. The CDR3 totals 18 residues. V gave up 6 bases and J gave up 4 bases; unmatched junction bases: 13.